This T cell receptor beta chain was obtained from a study of spatial heterogeneity in lung cancer. Study context: The count of detected beta-chain sequences consistently exceeded that of alpha-chain sequences. Across the raw uncorrected reads, a unique TCR and UMI combination was observed, on average, more than ten times.

This clonotype was counted at least ten times. The CDR3 is 15 amino acids. V dropped 4 bases and J dropped 2 bases, with 14 bases sitting between them. Germline CDR1 SGHRS, CDR2 YFSETQ. Time point indicated: sample taken at primary tumor resection. The input material, whole RNA from tumor, nontumor lung or frozen PBMC, was sequenced unsorted. The donor population consisted of approximately 68 patients with untreated, early-stage non-small cell lung cancer. TCRdb recomputed calls from the 5' RACE reads with MiXCR, one row per CDR3 protein. The table has approximately 40,000 distinct CDR3 sequences, 12% to 15% seen once.

The clonotype was recovered from a male donor with early-stage non-small cell lung cancer. This chain joins TRBV5-1 and TRBJ2-3; D may be TRBD1 (6 bases). The sequencing used PBMCs, collected at surgery. The CDR3 loop reads CASSPRGIDTDTQYF. CDR3 nucleotide sequence: TGCGCCAGCAGCCCCAGGGGAATCGACACAGATACGCAGTATTTT. The whole variable domain, filled in from reference TRBV5-1 and TRBJ2-3, reads KAGVTQTPRYLIKTRGQQVTLSCSPISGHRSVSWYQQTPGQGLQFLFEYFSETQRNKGNFPGRFSGRQFSNSRSEMNVSTLELGDSALYLCASSPRGIDTDTQYFGPGTRLTVL.